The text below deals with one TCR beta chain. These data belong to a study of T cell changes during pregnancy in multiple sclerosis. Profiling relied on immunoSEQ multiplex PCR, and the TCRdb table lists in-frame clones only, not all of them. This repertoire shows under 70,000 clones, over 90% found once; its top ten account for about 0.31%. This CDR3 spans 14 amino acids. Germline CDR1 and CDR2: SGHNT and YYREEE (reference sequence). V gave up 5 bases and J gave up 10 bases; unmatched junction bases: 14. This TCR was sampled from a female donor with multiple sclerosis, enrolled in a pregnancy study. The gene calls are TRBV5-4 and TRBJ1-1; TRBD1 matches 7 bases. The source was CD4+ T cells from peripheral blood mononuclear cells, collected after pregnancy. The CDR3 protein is CASSNTGEGRGAFF. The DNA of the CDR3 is TGTGCCAGCAGTAATACAGGGGAAGGGAGAGGAGCTTTCTTT.